The 3 T cell receptor beta chains reported below all come from one sample, sequenced in a study of CD4+ T cells in melanoma. TCRdb keeps only in-frame clones here, not all; method: immunoSEQ multiplex PCR. The sample carries about 11,000 clones, approximately 71% recorded once. Sequenced: cells from a culture (not recorded whether cultured in vitro). The receptors come from a human donor with melanoma.

The gene calls are TRBV29-1 and TRBJ2-7, with a possible D match to TRBD2 (5 bases). V was trimmed by 4 bases and J by 3 bases, leaving 13 bases between them. Per the germline V gene, CDR1 is SQVTM and CDR2 is ANQGSEA. This CDR3 has 13 amino acids. The CDR3 coding sequence is TGCAGCGTTGTTAAGGAGGAAGGCTACGAGCAGTACTTC. This gives the protein CSVVKEEGYEQYF.

The chain employs TRBV20-1 and TRBJ2-7, with 8 bases fitting TRBD2. This CDR3 contains 11 residues. Germline lookup yields CDR1 DFQATT and CDR2 SNEGSKA (reference sequence). V was clipped by 5 bases and J by 9 bases; unmatched bases: 6. In DNA form, the CDR3 reads TGCAGTGCTCCCGGGGGGGCCACGCAGTACTTC. Translating it yields CSAPGGATQYF.

The chain has TRBV18 and TRBJ1-5; the D gene is possibly TRBD1 (5 bases). The V gene's germline CDR1 is KGHSH and CDR2 LQKENI. The CDR3 consists of 15 residues. V lost 5 bases, J lost 3 bases, and 14 bases lay in between. The CDR3 bases are TGTGCCAGCTCATCAACGCAGGGCTACAATCAGCCCCAGCATTTT. Its protein product is CASSSTQGYNQPQHF.